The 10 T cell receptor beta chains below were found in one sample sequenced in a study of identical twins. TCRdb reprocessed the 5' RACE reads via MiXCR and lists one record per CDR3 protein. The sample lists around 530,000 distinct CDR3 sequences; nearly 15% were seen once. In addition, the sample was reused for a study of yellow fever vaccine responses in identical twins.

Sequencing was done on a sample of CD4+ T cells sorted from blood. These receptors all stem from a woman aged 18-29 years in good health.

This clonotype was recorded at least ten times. The CDR3 sequence is CSARYPRGGTDTQYF. CDR3 bases: TGCAGTGCTAGATATCCGCGGGGGGGGACAGATACGCAGTATTTT. The chain combines TRBV20-1 with TRBJ2-3, with TRBD2 matching 9 bases. From germline, CDR1 is DFQATT and CDR2 SNEGSKA (reference sequence). This CDR3 contains 15 residues. The ends lost 2 bases at V and 3 bases at J; junction bases unmatched: 6.

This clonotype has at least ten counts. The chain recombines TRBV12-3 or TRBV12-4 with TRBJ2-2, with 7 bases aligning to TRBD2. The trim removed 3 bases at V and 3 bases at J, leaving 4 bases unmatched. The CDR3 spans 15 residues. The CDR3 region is CASSLALAYTGELFF. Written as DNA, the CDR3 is TGTGCCAGCAGTTTGGCACTAGCGTACACCGGGGAGCTGTTTTTT.

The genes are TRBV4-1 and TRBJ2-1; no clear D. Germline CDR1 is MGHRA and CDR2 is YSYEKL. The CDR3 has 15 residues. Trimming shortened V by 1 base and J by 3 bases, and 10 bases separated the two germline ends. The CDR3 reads CASSQGGAIYNEQFF. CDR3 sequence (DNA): TGCGCCAGCAGCCAAGGGGGTGCTATCTACAATGAGCAGTTCTTC.

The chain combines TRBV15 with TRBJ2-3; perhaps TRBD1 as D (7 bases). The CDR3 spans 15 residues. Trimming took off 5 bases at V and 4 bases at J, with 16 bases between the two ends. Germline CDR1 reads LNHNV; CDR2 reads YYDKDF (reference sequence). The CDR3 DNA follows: TGTGCCACCAGCCCGTGGCAGGGGGAGGCAGATACGCAGTATTTT. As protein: CATSPWQGEADTQYF.

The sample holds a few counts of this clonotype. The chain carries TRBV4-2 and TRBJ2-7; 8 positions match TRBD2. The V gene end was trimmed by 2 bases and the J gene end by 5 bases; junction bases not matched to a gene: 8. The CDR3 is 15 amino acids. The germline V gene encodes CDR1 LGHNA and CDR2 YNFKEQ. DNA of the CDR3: TGTGCCAGCAGCCAAAGACTAGCGAACGCCGACGAGCAGTACTTC. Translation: CASSQRLANADEQYF.

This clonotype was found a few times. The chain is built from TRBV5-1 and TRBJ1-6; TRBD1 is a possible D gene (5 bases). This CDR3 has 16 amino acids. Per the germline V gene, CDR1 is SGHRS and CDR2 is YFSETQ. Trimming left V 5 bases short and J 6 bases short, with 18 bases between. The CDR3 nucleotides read TGCGCCAGCAGACTGGAAACAGGCGGCTTTAATTCACCCCTCCACTTT. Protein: CASRLETGGFNSPLHF.

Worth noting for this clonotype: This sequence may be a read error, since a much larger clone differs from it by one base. The CDR3, as DNA: TGTGCCAGCAGTTTAGCCCAAGGGGGGGATGATCAGTTCTTC. Translating it yields CASSLAQGGDDQFF. The V and J genes are TRBV12-3 or TRBV12-4 and TRBJ2-1; D may be TRBD2 (7 bases). The length of the CDR3 is 14 residues.

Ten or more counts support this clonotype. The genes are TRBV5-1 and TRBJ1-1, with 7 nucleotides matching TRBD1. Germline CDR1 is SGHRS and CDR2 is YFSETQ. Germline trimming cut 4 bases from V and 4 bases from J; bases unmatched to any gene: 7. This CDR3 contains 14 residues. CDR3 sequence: CASSLRQGSTEAFF. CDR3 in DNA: TGCGCCAGCAGCCTCAGACAGGGAAGCACTGAAGCTTTCTTT. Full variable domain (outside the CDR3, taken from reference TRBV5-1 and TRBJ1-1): KAGVTQTPRYLIKTRGQQVTLSCSPISGHRSVSWYQQTPGQGLQFLFEYFSETQRNKGNFPGRFSGRQFSNSRSEMNVSTLELGDSALYLCASSLRQGSTEAFFGQGTRLTVV.

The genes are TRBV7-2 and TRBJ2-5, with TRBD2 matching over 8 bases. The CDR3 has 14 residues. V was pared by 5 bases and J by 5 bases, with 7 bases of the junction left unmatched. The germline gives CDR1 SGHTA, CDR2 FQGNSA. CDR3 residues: CASSTGTSWETQYF. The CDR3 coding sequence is TGTGCCAGCAGCACCGGGACTAGTTGGGAGACCCAGTACTTC.

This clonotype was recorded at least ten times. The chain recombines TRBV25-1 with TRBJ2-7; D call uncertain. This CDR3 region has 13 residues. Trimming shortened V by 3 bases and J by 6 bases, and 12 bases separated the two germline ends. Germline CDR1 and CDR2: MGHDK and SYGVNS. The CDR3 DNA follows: TGTGCCAGCAGTGAGCGGCTAGTCCTCGAGCAGTACTTC. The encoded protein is CASSERLVLEQYF.